What follows are 7 T cell receptor beta chains derived from one specimen sequenced in a study of T cells in tumors and immune-related adverse events. Only in-frame clones appear in the TCRdb table, and some are missing; sequencing was by immunoSEQ multiplex PCR. The data show over 7,000 clones, with 94% seen just once and about 2% held by the top ten. The sequenced sample was lymph node tissue, obtained from a patient treated with anti-PD-1 therapy. The receptors derive from a female donor with metastatic renal cell carcinoma.

The V gene is TRBV2, the J gene TRBJ2-1; no definite D call. Trimming pared 5 bases from V and 7 bases from J, leaving 12 bases between. This CDR3 has 13 amino acids. CDR1 is SNHLY, CDR2 FYNNEI, per germline. The CDR3 sequence is CASSLGGVNEQFF. The CDR3 DNA reads TGTGCCAGCAGTCTCGGTGGGGTTAATGAGCAGTTCTTC. Combining the CDR3 with reference TRBV2 and TRBJ2-1 gives the whole variable domain EPEVTQTPSHQVTQMGQEVILRCVPISNHLYFYWYRQILGQKVEFLVSFYNNEISEKSEIFDDQFSVERPDGSNFTLKIRSTKLEDSAMYFCASSLGGVNEQFFGPGTRLTVL.

This clone is a singleton in its sample. V gene TRBV27 combines with J gene TRBJ2-1; perhaps TRBD2 as D (6 bases). V was pared by 5 bases and J by 0 bases, with 14 bases between. The germline gives CDR1 MNHEY, CDR2 SMNVEV (reference sequence). The CDR3 extends over 16 amino acids. CDR3: CASSRSGGFSYNEQFF. The CDR3 coding sequence is TGTGCCAGCAGTCGTAGCGGAGGGTTCTCCTACAATGAGCAGTTCTTC.

V usage is TRBV11-1 and J usage is TRBJ2-1, with D possibly being TRBD2 (6 bases). V lost 5 bases, J lost 6 bases, and 14 bases lay in between. Germline V CDR1 and CDR2: SGHAT, FQDESV (reference sequence). The CDR3 loop spans 14 amino acids. The DNA of the CDR3 is TGTGCCAGCAGCCACCGGTGGGGAGGCAATGAGCAGTTCTTC. Translation gives CASSHRWGGNEQFF.

The rearrangement links TRBV13 to TRBJ2-7, with D uncertain. The length of the CDR3 is 11 residues. Trimming took off 0 bases at V and 6 bases at J, with 3 bases between the two ends. CDR1 and CDR2 from the germline V gene are PRHDT and FYEKMQ (reference sequence). The CDR3 DNA follows: TGTGCCAGCAGCTTAGGCCTCGAGCAGTACTTC. This translates into CASSLGLEQYF.

V and J are TRBV5-1 and TRBJ2-7, with TRBD2 matching 7 bases. With 0 bases clipped from V and 2 bases from J, the junction kept 5 bases outside the gene matches. The CDR3 covers 15 residues. CDR1 is SGHRS, CDR2 YFSETQ, per germline. CDR3 protein: CASSLEASGAYEQYF. The CDR3 DNA is TGCGCCAGCAGCTTGGAGGCTAGCGGTGCCTACGAGCAGTACTTC.

The rearrangement joins TRBV10-3 to TRBJ2-5, with D perhaps matching TRBD1 (5 bases). The CDR3 extends over 14 amino acids. V was cut by 5 bases and J by 5 bases, with 15 bases left in between. CDR1 is ENHRY and CDR2 is SYGVKD in the germline V gene. The CDR3 sequence: CAISPLQDQETQYF. The DNA for the CDR3 is TGTGCCATCAGTCCTTTACAGGATCAGGAGACCCAGTACTTC.

This chain uses TRBV2 with TRBJ1-3, with D uncertain. V shed 6 bases and J shed 0 bases, with 9 bases lying between them. The CDR3 has 14 residues. Germline lookup yields CDR1 SNHLY and CDR2 FYNNEI. The CDR3 loop reads CASRGAGSGNTIYF. The CDR3 DNA sequence: TGTGCCAGCAGGGGAGCGGGCTCTGGAAACACCATATATTTT.